The entry below describes one T cell receptor beta chain. What it recognizes is unknown. At one end the junction does not follow the germline gene, possibly because of a read error. This CDR3 has 17 amino acids. Germline-derived CDR1 and CDR2 are LGHNA and YNFKEQ. This specimen belongs to a study of glioma-infiltrating T cells. Study context: Presurgical dexamethasone in glioma patients lasted six or fewer days. Target coverage was 4.5- to 10-fold for 950,000 to 1,000,000 blood T cells.

Amplification of TCR alpha and beta CDR3 regions from RNA used iRepertoire nested multiplex PCR. TCRdb re-called the multiplex PCR reads with MiXCR, one entry per CDR3 protein. This repertoire shows 400,000 or so distinct CDR3 sequences, 41% found once; its top ten account for around 11%. Broader study findings: Non-neoplastic patients had below-expected tissue-blood divergence, while all gliomas exceeded expectation. Signature shared blood CDR3 motifs were enriched in low-divergence and depleted in high-divergence patients.

This TCR was sampled from a human donor with low-grade glioma or glioblastoma, undergoing nonglioma brain surgery, or in good health (not recorded which). The specimen sequenced was glioma tissue, nonneoplastic brain tissue, or PBMCs (not recorded which). The gene calls are TRBV4-2 and TRBJ2-1; 7 nucleotides agree with TRBD1. The CDR3 DNA sequence: TGTGCCAGCAGCGTCCAAATGGGGACAGCGAGCTACAATGAGAAGTTCTTC. Its translation is CASSVQMGTASYNEKFF.